This TCR beta chain was sequenced for a study of T-cell reconstitution after alpha-beta-depleted transplantation in children. Study-wide results and limits: Fresh T-cell production supplied most of the T-cell counts and diversity seen one year after transplant. Alpha-beta T cells present about two months after transplant were reported to originate from several hundred expanded graft clones.

This clonotype was seen ten or more times. Antigen specificity is unknown. Unique molecular identifiers were built into the TCRbeta library. MiXCR was run by TCRdb on the PCR reads, yielding one entry per CDR3 protein. The repertoire holds some 200,000 distinct CDR3 sequences, with approximately 7% as singletons. Trimming at V came to 1 base and at J to 0 bases, leaving 6 bases not matched to a gene. The CDR3 length is 16 residues. Germline loops: CDR1 MDHEN, CDR2 SYDVKM. The chain combines TRBV28 with TRBJ2-7, with TRBD2 matching 7 bases. This receptor was taken from a boy under 10 years old with acute lymphoblastic leukemia, due to receive a stem cell transplant. Sequences were derived from PBMCs, sampled before TCRalphabeta/CD19-depleted stem cell transplant. CDR3 sequence (DNA): TGTGCCAGCAGTTTATCGGGACTAATCCTCTCCTACGAGCAGTACTTC. Amino acid sequence: CASSLSGLILSYEQYF.